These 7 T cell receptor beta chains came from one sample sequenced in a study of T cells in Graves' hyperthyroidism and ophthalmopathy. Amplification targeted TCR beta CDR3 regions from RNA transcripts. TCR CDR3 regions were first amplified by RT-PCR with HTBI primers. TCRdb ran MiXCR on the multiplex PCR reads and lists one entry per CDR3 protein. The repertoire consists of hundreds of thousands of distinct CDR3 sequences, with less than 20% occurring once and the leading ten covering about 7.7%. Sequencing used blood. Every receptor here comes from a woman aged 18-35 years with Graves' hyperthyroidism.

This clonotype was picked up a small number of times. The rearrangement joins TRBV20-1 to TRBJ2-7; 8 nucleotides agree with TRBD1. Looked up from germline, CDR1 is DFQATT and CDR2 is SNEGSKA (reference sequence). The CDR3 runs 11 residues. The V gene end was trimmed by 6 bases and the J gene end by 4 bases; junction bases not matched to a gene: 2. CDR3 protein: CSAQGAYEQYF. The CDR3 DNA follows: TGCAGTGCCCAGGGGGCATACGAGCAGTACTTC.

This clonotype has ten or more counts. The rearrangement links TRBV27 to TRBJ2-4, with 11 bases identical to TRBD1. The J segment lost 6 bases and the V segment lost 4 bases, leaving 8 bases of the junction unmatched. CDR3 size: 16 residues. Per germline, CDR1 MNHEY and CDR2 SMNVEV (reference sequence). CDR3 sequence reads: CASSSWRTGGANIQYF. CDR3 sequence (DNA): TGTGCCAGCAGTTCCTGGCGGACAGGGGGCGCAAACATTCAGTACTTC.

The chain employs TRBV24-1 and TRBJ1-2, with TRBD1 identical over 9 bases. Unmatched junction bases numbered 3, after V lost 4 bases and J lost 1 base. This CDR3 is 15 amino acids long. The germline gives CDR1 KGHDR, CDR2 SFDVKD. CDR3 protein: CATSDRTGVNYGYTF. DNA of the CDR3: TGTGCCACCAGTGACCGGACAGGGGTTAACTATGGCTACACCTTC.

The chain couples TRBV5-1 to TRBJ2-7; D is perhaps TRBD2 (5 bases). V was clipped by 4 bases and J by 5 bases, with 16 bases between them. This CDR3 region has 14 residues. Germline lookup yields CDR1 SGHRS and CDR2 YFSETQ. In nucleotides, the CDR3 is TGCGCCAGCAGCCCCGGACTTAGTGGGGACGAGCAGTACTTC. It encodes CASSPGLSGDEQYF.

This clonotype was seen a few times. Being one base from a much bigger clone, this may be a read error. The CDR3 loop is CAGSAPGTWGYGYTF. The CDR3 DNA follows: TGTGCCGGCAGTGCTCCCGGGACATGGGGCTATGGCTACACCTTC. The J gene is TRBJ1-2, the V gene TRBV12-3 or TRBV12-4, with D perhaps TRBD1 (6 bases). The CDR3 contains 15 residues.

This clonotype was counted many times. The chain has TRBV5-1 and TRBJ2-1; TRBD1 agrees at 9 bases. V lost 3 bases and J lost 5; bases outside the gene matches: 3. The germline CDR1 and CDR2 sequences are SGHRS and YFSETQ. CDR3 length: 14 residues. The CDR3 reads CASSSGQGNNEQFF. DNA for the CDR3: TGCGCCAGCAGCTCGGGACAGGGCAACAATGAGCAGTTCTTC.

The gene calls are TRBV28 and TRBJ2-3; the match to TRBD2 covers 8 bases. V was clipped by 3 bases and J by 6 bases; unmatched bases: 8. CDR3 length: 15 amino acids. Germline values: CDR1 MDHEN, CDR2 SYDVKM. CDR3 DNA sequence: TGTGCCAGCAGTTTGTTAGCGGGAAGGCTTGATACGCAGTATTTT. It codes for CASSLLAGRLDTQYF.